This entry is about one T cell receptor beta chain. What it binds is not known. This sample was taken from a study of PD-1 blockade in classical Hodgkin lymphoma. About the study: Patients were administered nivolumab (3 mg/kg intravenously) every 2 weeks. Study-wide points: Complete responders entered with baseline diversity on par with newly diagnosed patients, the results showed. Researchers reported that CD4+ TCR diversity, though not CD8+, rose significantly by C4D1.

Every patient had relapsed following autologous stem cell transplantation, and cohorts differed in brentuximab vedotin exposure. Assay used: immunoSEQ multiplex PCR; TCRdb lists only in-frame clones, some missing. This table has some 100,000 clones, 80% to 95% appearing once. The receptor comes from a human donor with classical Hodgkin lymphoma. Sequenced here: peripheral blood mononuclear cells (PBMCs), sampled at baseline.

CDR3 amino acids: CASSVWVGETQYF. DNA for the CDR3: TGTGCCAGCAGTGTTTGGGTTGGAGAGACCCAGTACTTC. The chain employs TRBV6-4 and TRBJ2-5; D call uncertain. Germline V lookup: CDR1 MRHNA, CDR2 SNTAGT. V was trimmed by 4 bases and J by 4 bases, leaving 10 bases between them. The CDR3 loop spans 13 amino acids.